The 25 T cell receptor beta chains in this list originate from one sample, sequenced in a study of tumor-infiltrating lymphocytes in primary liver carcinoma. RNA was extracted from whole blood without cell sorting, alongside germline DNA. A constant-region primer primed TCR beta cDNA synthesis from about 0.45 ug of total RNA. Libraries of TCR beta came from three nested multiplex PCR rounds with slightly modified ARM-PCR. Researchers ran the first two PCR rounds for roughly 10 cycles each with TRBV1-TRBV30 forward primers and a C-beta reverse primer. TCRdb redid the calling of the multiplex PCR reads with MiXCR, one entry per CDR3 protein. Among approximately 300,000 distinct CDR3 sequences listed, around three fifths were seen once. The sequenced sample was peripheral blood. Source of these receptors: a man in his forties with primary liver carcinoma and hepatitis B virus infection.

This clonotype was counted a single time. This clone may be a read error of a much larger clone one base away. The chain has TRBV6-1 and TRBJ1-4; 7 nucleotides line up with TRBD1. Germline trimming cut 3 bases from V and 10 bases from J; bases unmatched to any gene: 5. From germline, CDR1 is MNHNS and CDR2 SASEGT. CDR3 size: 13 residues. CDR3 sequence (DNA): TGTGCCAGCAGTGACGAGAGACAGGGAAAACTGTTTTTT. Its translation: CASSDERQGKLFF.

This clonotype was counted at least ten times. This rearrangement joins TRBV6-1 to TRBJ2-4; tentatively, D is TRBD2 (6 bases). CDR3 length: 14 amino acids. Germline-derived CDR1 and CDR2 are MNHNS and SASEGT. V lost 3 bases and J 5 bases, leaving 11 bases between the germline ends. CDR3 sequence (DNA): TGTGCCAGCAGTGATGGTCTAGCGCAAAACATTCAGTACTTC. Translated: CASSDGLAQNIQYF.

Worth noting for this clonotype: With a much larger clone just one base away, this may be a read error. The chain has TRBV24-1 and TRBJ1-5, with D unclear. CDR1 and CDR2 (germline): KGHDR, SFDVKD. Trimming removed 5 bases from V and 1 base from J, with 8 bases in between. The CDR3 runs to 14 residues. The CDR3, as DNA: TGTGCCACCAGTGCGACTCCGAGCAATCAGCCCCAGCATTTT. Protein product: CATSATPSNQPQHF.

The J gene is TRBJ2-7, the V gene TRBV28, with D perhaps TRBD2 (6 bases). The V and J ends lost 6 bases and 0 bases respectively, with 15 bases between them. CDR3 length: 15 residues. From germline, CDR1 is MDHEN and CDR2 SYDVKM. DNA of the CDR3: TGTGCCAGCAGCGGGAGAAGGGATAGCTCCTACGAGCAGTACTTC. This translates into CASSGRRDSSYEQYF.

About this clonotype: This clone may be a read error of a much larger clone one base away. J is TRBJ2-2 and V is TRBV29-1; weak D call: TRBD2 (5 bases). The CDR3 length is 14 residues. Germline-derived CDR1 and CDR2 are SQVTM and ANQGSEA. In DNA, the CDR3 is TGCAGCGCCATTGAGGGAAGTTATACCGAGGAGCTGTTTTTT. Protein: CSAIEGSYTEELFF.

This clonotype came up many times. The chain uses TRBV11-3 and TRBJ1-4, with D unclear. CDR1 SGHNT and CDR2 YENEEA come from the germline V gene. V shed 3 bases and J shed 11 bases, with 19 bases lying between them. The CDR3 is 15 residues long. The CDR3 DNA reads as TGTGCCAGCAGCTTTAGTCAACCCCTAGGAGGCAAACTGTTTTTT. The encoded protein is CASSFSQPLGGKLFF.

This clonotype was recorded only once. The chain joins TRBV12-3 or TRBV12-4 to TRBJ1-1, with D possibly being TRBD1 (5 bases). V dropped 4 bases and J dropped 0 bases, with 9 bases sitting between them. The CDR3 length is 14 residues. As DNA, the CDR3 is TGTGCCAGCAGTTCGCTGGGACTGAACACTGAAGCTTTCTTT. Amino acids: CASSSLGLNTEAFF.

This clonotype has at least ten counts. This chain connects TRBV4-3 to TRBJ2-2; D possibly matches TRBD1 or TRBD2 (5 bases each). The CDR3 extends over 15 amino acids. Trimming removed 4 bases at V and 3 bases at J, with 12 bases between. CDR1 and CDR2 (germline): LGHNA, YSLEER. The CDR3 region is CASSPGGEYTGELFF. CDR3 in DNA: TGCGCCAGCAGCCCTGGGGGAGAGTACACCGGGGAGCTGTTTTTT.

The chain employs TRBV21-1 and TRBJ2-7; TRBD2 is the table's D call and was not checked against the DNA. TRBV21-1 is a listed pseudogene. The CDR3 covers 14 residues. The CDR3 spells CASTSGTSGYEQYF. The CDR3 DNA reads TGTGCCAGCACATCCGGGACTAGCGGCTACGAGCAGTACTTC.

As to this clonotype: A much larger clone is a single base away; this may be a read error. The V gene is TRBV4-2, the J gene TRBJ2-7, with 10 bases that match TRBD2. This CDR3 spans 15 amino acids. CDR1 LGHNA and CDR2 YNFKEQ come from the germline V gene. The CDR3 protein is CASNQGLAGDYEQYF. CDR3 DNA sequence: TGTGCCAGCAACCAAGGGCTAGCGGGGGACTACGAGCAGTACTTC.

This clonotype showed up just once. The junction departs from the called germline gene at one end, perhaps through a read error. V and J are TRBV11-1 and TRBJ2-7; maybe TRBD2 (6 bases). There are 12 residues in the CDR3. CDR1 and CDR2 (germline): SGHAT, FQDESV (reference sequence). CDR3 region: CASSLGGYELYF. CDR3 DNA: TGTGCCAGCAGCTTGGGAGGATACGAGCTGTACTTC.

In the case of this clonotype: A read error may explain this, as a much larger clone is one base away. The chain links TRBV4-2 to TRBJ1-4, with a weak D call TRBD1 (6 bases). From germline, CDR1 is LGHNA and CDR2 YNFKEQ. The CDR3 runs to 15 residues. This chain's CDR3 is CASNQEGGSDEKLFF. The CDR3 coding sequence is TGTGCCAGCAACCAAGAGGGGGGCAGCGATGAAAAACTGTTTTTT.

This chain joins TRBV28 and TRBJ2-1, with D maybe TRBD1 (6 bases). The CDR3 is 12 amino acids. The V gene's germline CDR1 is MDHEN and CDR2 SYDVKM. V lost 4 bases and J lost 10, with 11 bases in between. CDR3: CASSSPGEEQFF. For the CDR3, the DNA is TGTGCCAGCAGTTCCCCAGGGGAGGAGCAGTTCTTC.

V usage is TRBV5-4 and J usage is TRBJ2-3; no clear D. Germline V gene lookup returns CDR1 SGHNT and CDR2 YYREEE (reference sequence). V lost 4 bases, J lost 0 bases, and 9 bases lay in between. The CDR3 contains 14 residues. CDR3 region: CASSQSPSTDTQYF. CDR3 coding DNA: TGTGCCAGCAGCCAATCTCCCAGCACAGATACGCAGTATTTT.

The J gene is TRBJ1-5, the V gene TRBV6-1; no firm D call. CDR1 is MNHNS and CDR2 is SASEGT in the germline V gene. The CDR3 totals 16 residues. Trimming removed 2 bases from V and 7 bases from J, with 18 bases in between. The CDR3 is CASSERFGWVGQPQHF. The DNA of the CDR3 is TGTGCCAGCAGTGAACGGTTCGGCTGGGTGGGACAGCCCCAGCATTTT.

For this clonotype: A much larger clone is a single base away; this may be a read error. The rearrangement uses TRBV29-1 and TRBJ2-3; a weak D match, TRBD2 (7 bases). This CDR3 has 11 amino acids. Germline CDR1 SQVTM, CDR2 ANQGSEA. The CDR3 nucleotides read TGCAGAAGGGGGGGAGCCGATATGCAGTATTTT. This translates into CRRGGADMQYF.

Comments on this clonotype: A much larger clone lies one base from this, so it may be a read error. This chain links TRBV4-3 with TRBJ2-1, with D unresolved. The V and J ends lost 1 base and 4 bases respectively, with 11 bases between them. The CDR3 totals 15 residues. Looked up from germline, CDR1 is LGHNA and CDR2 is YSLEER. CDR3 residues: CASSQAGRDYNEQFF. DNA of the CDR3: TGCGCCAGCAGCCAAGCAGGAAGGGATTACAATGAGCAGTTCTTC.

This clonotype was picked up a small number of times. The chain uses TRBV28 and TRBJ2-1, with 10 bases aligning to TRBD2. The CDR3 totals 15 residues. With V trimmed by 3 bases and J by 7 bases, 6 bases remained unmatched. Looked up from germline, CDR1 is MDHEN and CDR2 is SYDVKM. This chain's CDR3 is CASSFVAGGRNEQFF. The CDR3, as DNA: TGTGCCAGCAGTTTCGTAGCGGGAGGTAGGAATGAGCAGTTCTTC.

Regarding this clonotype: Being one base from a much bigger clone, this may be a read error. This chain joins TRBV6-2 or TRBV6-3 and TRBJ2-6; tentatively, D is TRBD2 (7 bases). This CDR3 has 19 residues. Germline values: CDR1 MNHEY, CDR2 SVGEGT. In DNA, the CDR3 is TGTGCCAGCAGTACCCACAGGGAAAAGGGAGGGTCTGGGGCCAACGACCTGACTTTC. Encoded protein: CASSTHREKGGSGANDLTF.

This clonotype appeared many times. V gene TRBV6-1 combines with J gene TRBJ2-2; D remains unclear. The germline CDR1 and CDR2 sequences are MNHNS and SASEGT. V shed 8 bases and J shed 6 bases, with 1 base lying between them. The length of the CDR3 is 9 residues. CDR3 DNA sequence: TGTGCCAGCCCCGGGGAGCTGTTTTTT. Residues: CASPGELFF.

On this clonotype: The junction and the germline gene differ at one end; a read error may be behind it. CDR3 region: CTSSIRQGEKLFF. The CDR3 region has the DNA TGTACCAGCAGCATACGACAGGGAGAAAAACTGTTTTTT. The chain carries TRBV11-2 and TRBJ1-4; 7 bases map to TRBD1. This CDR3 comprises 13 residues. The germline V gene encodes CDR1 SGHAT and CDR2 FQNNGV.

This sequence joins TRBV12-3 or TRBV12-4 and TRBJ1-5, with D possibly matching TRBD1 (5 bases). The closer fit of TRBJ2-3 to the DNA end suggests the J call may be wrong. This CDR3 contains 15 residues. In DNA, the CDR3 is TGTGCCAGCAGTTTAAGGACATGGGTCAGTCAGCCCCAGTATTTT. It translates to CASSLRTWVSQPQYF.

A few counts support this clonotype. The rearrangement links TRBV5-1 to TRBJ2-1; TRBD1 aligns across 7 bases. V was pared by 3 bases and J by 6 bases, with 6 bases of the junction left unmatched. This CDR3 has 14 residues. Germline CDR1 is SGHRS and CDR2 is YFSETQ. The DNA for the CDR3 is TGCGCCAGCAGCTGGAACCCAGGGGGCAATGAGCAGTTCTTC. The encoded protein is CASSWNPGGNEQFF.

A single count supports this clonotype. The chain joins TRBV11-3 to TRBJ2-1, with a weak D call TRBD1 (6 bases). Germline CDR1 is SGHNT and CDR2 is YENEEA. V lost 4 bases and J 4 bases, leaving 14 bases between the germline ends. The CDR3 has 15 residues. CDR3 sequence (DNA): TGTGCCAGCAGCTGGGCAGGGGCACAGTACAATGAGCAGTTCTTC. This gives the protein CASSWAGAQYNEQFF.

This clonotype showed up just a few times. The chain has TRBV5-1 and TRBJ1-1, with unresolved D. The germline V gene encodes CDR1 SGHRS and CDR2 YFSETQ. Trimming cost V 0 bases and J 8 bases, with 14 bases left between them. CDR3 length equals 14 residues. The CDR3 sequence is CASSLEVSDLEAFF. CDR3 DNA: TGCGCCAGCAGCTTGGAGGTTTCGGACCTAGAAGCTTTCTTT.